One T cell receptor beta chain is described in this entry. The count of this clone is one. Its antigen target is currently unknown. It has no much larger one-base neighbor in the sample; base qualities were not kept. Using the deep immunoSEQ assay, multiplex PCR amplified TCR CDR3 regions from genomic DNA. For each cell subset, the extracted genomic DNA was distributed evenly across all wells of several immunoSEQ 96-well plates, and each plate served as one replicate. For sorted subsets, 150 to 250 ng genomic DNA, equal to some 30,000 T cell genomes, was loaded into each replicate PCR. The purified libraries were quantified using a Qubit 3.0 fluorometer, sized with a Bioanalyzer 2100, and then quantified again using the KAPA Library Quantification kit. Every immunoSEQ 96-well plate was sequenced on a separate single-read 150-cycle Illumina NextSeq 550 flow cell. The original pipeline was this. The immunoSEQ output contained only junctional sequences without quality scores, so filtering could not match that applied to full-length reads. Sequences were annotated with PyIR, a Python wrapper for IgBLAST v1.9, and V/J genes and CDR3 were assigned using IMGT germline references. Reads were removed for weak V/J assignments (E-value above 1e-6), missing CDR3, stop codons, out-of-frame junctions, or ambiguous translated residues. V3J clonotypes were defined by identical inferred V gene, J gene, and CDR3 amino acid sequence. To compute the percentage overlap between repertoires, the number of shared unique clonotypes was divided by the size of the smaller repertoire. RTK rarefaction, the Chao1 estimator, and Recon v2.1 estimates of unobserved clonotypes were used to assess repertoire richness. Generation probabilities for all TCRbeta clonotypes obtained by the gDNA method from four donors were computed using OLGA. Here the immuneACCESS table is served through TCRdb, limited to in-frame sequences with V and J called. Missing clones are a known gap in these copies; in checked studies unresolved V genes cover under half, and the rest lacks a known reason. V and J calls and clone size are as listed in that table; D and trimming were resolved from the DNA. For this sample the table gives just over 2,000,000 clones, of which about 95% were detected only once. The leading ten clones occupy roughly 1% of the sample.

These data belong to a study of shared clonotypes between healthy human individuals (dated by TCRdb to the early 2020s). With regard to the full study: A couple of women and three men aged 18 to 49 years were included in the cohort. Per donor, three plates each were used for CD4 naive and CD4 memory, two for CD8 naive, and one for CD8 memory. Blood TCR repertoires of 5 or 6 healthy adults were deeply sequenced to estimate repertoire size and the extent of clonotype sharing between individuals. Libraries were prepared and TCR repertoires were sequenced by different laboratories using diverse techniques, in order to increase sequencing depth and limit assay-specific biases. Between about 0.94 and 8.9 billion PBMCs per donor were obtained by leukapheresis.

CD8 naive samples were CD45RO-negative cells positively selected for CCR7, giving a CD45RA+CCR7+ population that excluded TemRA cells. Healthy HIV-negative adults with no recently reported acute infections or vaccinations were included as donors. Every donor was a Caucasian adult residing in Nashville, Tennessee, USA. Blood was collected by leukapheresis, and PBMCs were isolated by Ficoll-Histopaque density gradient centrifugation and then cryopreserved in liquid nitrogen vapor phase. Purity and quantity of every magnetically sorted T cell population were checked by analytical flow cytometry. From each sorted fraction, genomic DNA was isolated and quantified by UV absorbance on a Nanodrop 2000c. The CDR3 contains 14 residues, cysteine and phenylalanine counted. The entry retains the CDR3 DNA only, 42 bases that are in frame from base 1. V is clipped by 4 bases and J by 4 bases, and the sequence between their germline boundaries is 14 bases long. According to the germline V gene, CDR1 reads SGHDT and CDR2 reads YYEEEE.

Broad study findings and their caveats: Because the study included a small number of donors, the genetic and exposure-history diversity represented was limited. Sampling was restricted to blood, and TCR repertoires in tissue are likely to differ from TCR repertoires in blood. Compared with non-shared clonotypes, clonotypes shared by all four sorted-subset donors had higher generation probabilities. Rarefaction of sorted-subset datasets indicated incomplete sequencing despite the large sequencing depth. Across a handful of donors, approximately 5% of naive CD4, 3% to 3.5% of naive CD8, 2.3% of memory CD4, and over 0.35% of memory CD8 clonotypes were shared. Pairwise subsampling led to the expectation that sequencing depth would affect the degree of clonotype sharing among donors. Naive subsets generally had larger estimated clonotype richness than memory subsets.

The sequence joins TRBV5-6 to TRBJ1-2; TRBD1 is a possible D gene, resting on 5 matching bases. This clonotype originated in a man between 18 and 35 years old in good health. The sample consisted of naive CD8+ T cells sorted from blood. Interpreted using the paper, the cell subset or site label stands for: CD45RA+CCR7+. This receptor has the CDR3 CASSPRQPSYGYTF. The DNA is as follows: TGTGCCAGCAGCCCCCGACAGCCTAGCTATGGCTACACCTTC.